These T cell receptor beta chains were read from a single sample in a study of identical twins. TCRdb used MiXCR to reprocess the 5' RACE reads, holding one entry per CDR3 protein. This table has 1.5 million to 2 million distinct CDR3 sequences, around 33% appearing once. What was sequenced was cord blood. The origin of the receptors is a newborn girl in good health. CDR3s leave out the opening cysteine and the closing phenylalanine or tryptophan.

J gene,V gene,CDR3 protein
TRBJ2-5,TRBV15,ATSRVRGRQETQY
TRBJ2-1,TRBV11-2,ASSLWTGSSYNEQF
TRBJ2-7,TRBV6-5,ASSWRGGGPSYEQY
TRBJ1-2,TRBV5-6,ASSLGRPNYGYT
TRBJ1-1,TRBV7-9,ASSLGDRLTEAF
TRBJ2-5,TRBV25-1,ASSELAEETQY
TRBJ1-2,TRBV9,ASSVAARPNYGYT
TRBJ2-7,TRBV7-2,ASSSTGAILWWYSFEQY
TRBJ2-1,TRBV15,ATTRGGRETQF
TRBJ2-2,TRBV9,ASSVGLAGGRDTGELF
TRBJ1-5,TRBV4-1,ASSQDLRDNQPQH
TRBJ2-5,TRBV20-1,SAVRGAGIQETQY
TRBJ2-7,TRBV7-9,ASSPEPAYNEQY
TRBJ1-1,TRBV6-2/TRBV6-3,ASSSTYGTGFGATEAF
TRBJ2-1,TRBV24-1,ATSDLPREKETQF
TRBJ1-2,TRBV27,ASSFARGSGYT
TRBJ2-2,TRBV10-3,AISGGSNTGELF
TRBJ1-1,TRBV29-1,SVQVGANTEAF
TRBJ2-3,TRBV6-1,ASSRGLGTDTQY
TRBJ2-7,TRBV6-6,ASSPNTYTYEQY
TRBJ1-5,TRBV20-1,SASGSRSNQPQH
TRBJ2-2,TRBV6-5,ASSYSRRRINTGELF
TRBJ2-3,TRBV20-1,SAREHGGFTDTQY
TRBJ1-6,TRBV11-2,ASSLEQGMSVVH
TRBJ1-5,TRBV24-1,ATSDNSYSNQPQH
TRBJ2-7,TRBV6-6,ASSYETGSYEQY
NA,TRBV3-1,ASSRLAGGPSYEQY
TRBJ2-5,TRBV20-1,SAAQLAQREETQY
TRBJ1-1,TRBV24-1,ATSEHASAEAF
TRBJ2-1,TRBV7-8,ASSLARGLAGVGSYNEQF
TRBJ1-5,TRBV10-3,AISAAGGNQPQH
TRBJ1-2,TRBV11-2,ASSSWTGYGYT
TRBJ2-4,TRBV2,ASYRAGAPAKNIQY
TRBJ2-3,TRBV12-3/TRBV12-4,ASSLSRLSTGTQY
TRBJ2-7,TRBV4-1,ASSQQGSTYEQY
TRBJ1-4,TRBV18,ASSPTDTNEKLF
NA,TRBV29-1,SVVLAETQY
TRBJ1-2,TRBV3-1,ASSPGRKDYGYT
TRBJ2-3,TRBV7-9,ASSDGRTDTQY
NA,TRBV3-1,ASSRKSWVLEQY
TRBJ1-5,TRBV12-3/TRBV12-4,ASSRWGRGNQPQH
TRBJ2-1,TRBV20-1,SAPGGVENEQF
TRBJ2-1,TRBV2,ASIPQGPLNEQF
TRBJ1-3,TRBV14,ASSQGVFGNTIY
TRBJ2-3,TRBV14,ASSQEMTGLLTDTQY
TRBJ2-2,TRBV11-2,ASSPITGGTGELF
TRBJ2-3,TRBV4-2,ASSQDLLAGGRDTQY
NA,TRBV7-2,ASSLEFPSGSYEQY
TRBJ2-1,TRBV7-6,ASSSRTSGRSPYNEQF
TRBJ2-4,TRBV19,ASSREAKNIQY
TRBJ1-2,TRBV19,ATRPPGTGIYGYT